Listed below are T cell receptor beta chains from one sample, sequenced in a study of PD-1 blockade in classical Hodgkin lymphoma. Produced via immunoSEQ multiplex PCR; TCRdb's table is partial and in-frame only. The data show 30,000 to 40,000 clones, roughly 90% seen once. Source material: CD4+ T cells from blood. These receptors were collected from a human donor with classical Hodgkin lymphoma. CDR3s include the opening cysteine and the closing phenylalanine or tryptophan. A D gene is named only where the DNA matches it firmly. Only some rows state a clone size, as once, few, many or a class for expanded clones.

j_call v_call clone_size d_call cdr3_nt cdr3_aa
TRBJ1-1 TRBV28 NA TRBD1 TGTGCCAGCAGTGAACAGGGGGCGAGGACTGAAGCTTTCTTT CASSEQGARTEAFF
TRBJ1-1 TRBV6-4 NA NA TGTGCCAGCAGTGCGGGGTATGGCACTGAAGCTTTCTTT CASSAGYGTEAFF
TRBJ1-1 TRBV5-1 NA TRBD1 TGCGCCAGCAGCTTGGGGGACAGGGGTAAAACGAACACTGAAGCTTTCTTT CASSLGDRGKTNTEAFF
TRBJ2-1 TRBV18 NA NA TGTGCCAGCTCACTAAACTACAATGAGCAGTTCTTC CASSLNYNEQFF
TRBJ2-7 TRBV28 NA NA TGTGCCAGCAGACTACGGACAGCTGTTACCTACGAGCAGTACTTC CASRLRTAVTYEQYF
TRBJ2-7 TRBV4-1 NA NA TGCGCCAGCAGCCAAGGGTTAGCGATTGCCACCTACGAGCAGTACTTC CASSQGLAIATYEQYF
TRBJ1-1 TRBV7-6 few NA TGTGCCAGCAGCTCATCAGCTGACGGGGAAGCTTTCTTT CASSSSADGEAFF
TRBJ2-2 TRBV27 NA NA TGTGCCAGCAGTTTATGGGCGGGTCTGAACACCGGGGAGCTGTTTTTT CASSLWAGLNTGELFF
TRBJ1-5 TRBV30 NA NA TGTGCCTGGAGTGTTGGGGGGACTATCCAGCATTTT CAWSVGGTIQHF
TRBJ1-6 TRBV10-3 few TRBD1 TGTGCCATCAGTGGACCGGGACAGGATAATTCACCCCTCCACTTT CAISGPGQDNSPLHF
TRBJ2-3 TRBV10-2 NA TRBD1 TGCGCCAGCACCCGGACAGGAAATTCTAGCACAGATACGCAGTATTTT CASTRTGNSSTDTQYF
TRBJ2-1 TRBV7-9 NA TRBD2 TGTGCCAGCAGCCCCCGTGGACTAGCGGGAGGGCATGAGCAGTTCTTC CASSPRGLAGGHEQFF
TRBJ2-3 TRBV7-2 NA TRBD2 TGTGCCAGCAGTTCCGGGACTAGCGGGAGTCGGGGAGATACGCAGTATTTT CASSSGTSGSRGDTQYF
TRBJ2-7 TRBV5-5 NA NA TGTGCCAGCAGCTTTTTAAGGGCCCCTTACGAGCAGTACTTC CASSFLRAPYEQYF
TRBJ2-1 TRBV6-5 NA NA TGTGCCAGCAGGCGGGCTAGCGCTAATGAGCAGTTCTTC CASRRASANEQFF
TRBJ2-2 TRBV6-6 NA NA TGTGCCAGTTTCCCGGACAGCACCGGGGAGCTGTTTTTT CASFPDSTGELFF
TRBJ1-2 TRBV21-1 NA NA TGTGCCAGCAGCAAGTCTCCCCATCCAGGGGAGTCGGGCTACACCTTC CASSKSPHPGESGYTF
TRBJ2-5 TRBV21-1 NA NA TGTGCCAGCAGCAAAGGGCAAGCCCAAGAGACCCAGTACTTC CASSKGQAQETQYF
TRBJ1-5 TRBV2 NA NA TGTGCCAGCATGGGGGGGCAGGCTCGCAATCAGCCCCAGCATTTT CASMGGQARNQPQHF
TRBJ1-2 TRBV28 NA NA TGTGCCAGCAGTCTCGGACCATACTATGGCTACACCTTC CASSLGPYYGYTF
TRBJ2-3 TRBV10-1 NA TRBD1 TGCGCCAGCAGAGAGGGACAGGGCGGCACAGATACGCAGTATTTT CASREGQGGTDTQYF
TRBJ2-7 TRBV6-5 NA NA TGTGCCCGCGGACCGCACTACGAGCAGTACTTC CARGPHYEQYF
TRBJ1-5 TRBV4-1 once NA TGCGCCAGCAGCCACCCGGGAGGCCATCAGCCCCAGCATTTT CASSHPGGHQPQHF